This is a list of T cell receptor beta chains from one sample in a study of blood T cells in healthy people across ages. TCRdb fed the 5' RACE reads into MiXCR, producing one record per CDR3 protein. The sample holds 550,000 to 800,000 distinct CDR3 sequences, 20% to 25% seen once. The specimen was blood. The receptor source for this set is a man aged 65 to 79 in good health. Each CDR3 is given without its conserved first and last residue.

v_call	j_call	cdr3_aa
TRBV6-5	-	ASRDRVVYEQY
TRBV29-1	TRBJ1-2	SVGQDDGYT
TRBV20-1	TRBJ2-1	SASASGISYNEQF
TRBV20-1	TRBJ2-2	SARDPSGELF
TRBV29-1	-	SVQDRMGVSEQF
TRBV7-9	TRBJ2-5	ASSLQEYQETQY
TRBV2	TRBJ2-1	ASRGLAGNYNEQF
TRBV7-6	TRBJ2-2	ASSLALGTGELF
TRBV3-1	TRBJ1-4	ASSQPGSYEKLF
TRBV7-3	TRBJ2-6	ASSLQHASGANVLT
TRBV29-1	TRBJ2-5	SVENRAGTQY
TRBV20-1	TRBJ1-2	SAREGVVYGYT
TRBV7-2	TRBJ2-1	ASSNFGTSRRNEQF
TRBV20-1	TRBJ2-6	SATQGSSGANVLT
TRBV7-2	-	ASSFAQQPGLAGGTYEQY
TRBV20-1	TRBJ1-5	SARVEGARDQPQH
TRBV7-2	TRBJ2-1	ASSLAGRRVGQF
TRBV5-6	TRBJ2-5	ASSFPGANREAQY
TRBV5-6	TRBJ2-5	ASRGSGRTETQY
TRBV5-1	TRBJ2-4	ASSLGSVGSTGGDIQY
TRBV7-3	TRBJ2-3	ASSKGLAGVADTQY
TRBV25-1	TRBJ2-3	ASSGIPRGTQY
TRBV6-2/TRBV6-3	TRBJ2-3	ASSYGRVDTQY
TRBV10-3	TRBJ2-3	AITDQGSDTQY
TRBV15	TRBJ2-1	ATSRSGNNNEQF
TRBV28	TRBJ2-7	ASRLRRLAGAIEQY
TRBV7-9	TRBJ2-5	ASSAYHGASLQETQY